Below, 12 T cell receptor beta chains from the same sample are listed, as sequenced in a study of beta chain features in type 1 diabetes. TCRB transcripts that were expressed got sequenced, as all of the isolated RNA had been reverse transcribed. Repertoires were generated with immunoSEQ multiplex PCR, while TCRdb's copy carries only in-frame clones and drops some. The table lists under 450,000 clones, around 14% of them singletons, with around 0.039% in the top ten. Source material: naive CD4+ T cells from blood. The receptors here all came from a man aged 25 to 40 in good health.

The chain couples TRBV5-4 to TRBJ2-5; 13 nucleotides line up with TRBD2. The CDR3 loop spans 17 amino acids. Germline V gene data show CDR1 as SGHNT and CDR2 as YYREEE (reference sequence). With V trimmed by 4 bases and J by 5 bases, 11 bases remained unmatched. Here the CDR3 DNA reads TGTGCCAGCAGCCGACTAGCGGGGGGCAATAAAGAGGAGACCCAGTACTTC. The encoded protein is CASSRLAGGNKEETQYF.

The V gene is TRBV29-1, the J gene TRBJ1-4, with a tentative D call TRBD1 (5 bases). The CDR3 sequence is 13 residues long. V was pared by 3 bases and J by 4 bases, with 9 bases between. The germline V gene encodes CDR1 SQVTM and CDR2 ANQGSEA. The CDR3 DNA follows: TGCAGCGTTGATCAGGGTTTTAATGAAAAACTGTTTTTT. It is translated as CSVDQGFNEKLFF.

This rearrangement joins TRBV6-5 to TRBJ2-7, with 7 bases that match TRBD1. Germline V CDR1 and CDR2: MNHEY, SVGAGI. The CDR3 has 14 residues. V shed 5 bases, J shed 0 bases, and the junction held 4 bases outside the gene matches. DNA for the CDR3: TGTGCCAGCAGTCGGGACAGTAGCTCCTACGAGCAGTACTTC. It specifies CASSRDSSSYEQYF.

The chain couples TRBV6-6 to TRBJ2-1, with D uncertain. The CDR3 is made up of 11 amino acids. Germline values: CDR1 MNHNY, CDR2 SVGAGI (reference sequence). Trimming pared 2 bases from V and 10 bases from J, leaving 6 bases between. CDR3 residues: CASSYRVEQFF. The CDR3 DNA reads TGTGCCAGCAGTTACCGAGTCGAGCAGTTCTTC.

This chain links TRBV29-1 with TRBJ2-1; 10 positions match TRBD2. Germline values: CDR1 SQVTM, CDR2 ANQGSEA. V dropped 7 bases and J dropped 7; count of bases not matched to a gene: 4. The CDR3 runs to 12 residues. CDR3 protein: CSATTSGNEQFF. The CDR3 nucleotides are TGCAGCGCAACGACTAGCGGGAATGAGCAGTTCTTC.

This clone has only a few counts. CDR3 amino acids: CSVEAGLGGVRQETQYF. CDR3 DNA: TGCAGCGTTGAAGCAGGGTTAGGGGGAGTAAGGCAAGAGACCCAGTACTTC. The rearrangement joins TRBV29-1 to TRBJ2-5; perhaps TRBD1 as D (6 bases). Germline V gene lookup returns CDR1 SQVTM and CDR2 ANQGSEA. The CDR3 consists of 17 residues. V was pared by 1 base and J by 2 bases, with 20 bases between.

This clone came up a few times. V gene TRBV19 combines with J gene TRBJ1-5; D call uncertain. Trimming cost V 1 base and J 3 bases, with 16 bases left between them. The CDR3 loop spans 17 amino acids. CDR1 and CDR2 (germline): LNHDA, SQIVND (reference sequence). CDR3 bases: TGTGCCAGTAGTATAGTTGAGGGAGGTTGGATCAATCAGCCCCAGCATTTT. This codes for CASSIVEGGWINQPQHF.

The J gene is TRBJ1-1, the V gene TRBV10-3; no definite D call. The V gene's germline CDR1 is ENHRY and CDR2 SYGVKD. Trimming shortened V by 0 bases and J by 10 bases, and 12 bases separated the two germline ends. The CDR3 has 13 amino acids. The CDR3 DNA is TGTGCCATCAGTGAGTCGAATGGGCAACGAGCTTTCTTT. Its protein is CAISESNGQRAFF.

Only a few counts were recorded for this clone. The CDR3 sequence is CSVEVGGLGTEAFF. The CDR3 nucleotides read TGCAGCGTTGAAGTAGGGGGCTTGGGGACTGAAGCTTTCTTT. This chain joins TRBV29-1 and TRBJ1-1, with TRBD1 matching over 7 bases. Germline V lookup: CDR1 SQVTM, CDR2 ANQGSEA. J gave up 5 bases and V 1 base, and 7 bases lay outside the gene matches. This CDR3 is built from 14 residues.

The gene calls are TRBV30 and TRBJ2-7, with 8 bases identical to TRBD1. The CDR3 totals 14 residues. V shed 0 bases, J shed 6 bases, and the junction held 7 bases outside the gene matches. Germline loops: CDR1 GTSNPN, CDR2 SVGIG (reference sequence). The CDR3 spells CAWSVSFGTGEQYV. The DNA for the CDR3 is TGTGCCTGGAGTGTTTCCTTCGGGACAGGCGAGCAGTACGTC.

V is TRBV15 and J is TRBJ2-3; possibly TRBD1 or TRBD2 for D (5 bases each). The V and J ends lost 2 bases and 5 bases respectively, with 17 bases between them. The germline V gene encodes CDR1 LNHNV and CDR2 YYDKDF (reference sequence). This CDR3 is 16 amino acids long. The CDR3 loop reads CATSRKEGRRRDTQYF. CDR3 DNA: TGTGCCACCAGCAGAAAAGAGGGACGGCGTCGAGATACGCAGTATTTT.

This clone occurred many times. The J gene is TRBJ2-1, the V gene TRBV30, with 8 bases aligning to TRBD1. Germline V gene sequence: CDR1 GTSNPN, CDR2 SVGIG (reference sequence). The CDR3 is 15 residues long. Losses at the gene ends were 3 bases for V and 13 bases for J; bases not matched to a gene: 17. In DNA, the CDR3 is TGTGCCTGGAGGCCTTGGGACAGGTCCTCGGGAGAACAGTTCTTC. Amino acids: CAWRPWDRSSGEQFF.